One and the same sample provided the 18 T cell receptor beta chains below, sequenced in a study of OX40 agonist ivuxolimab in advanced cancers. Libraries were prepared by immunoSEQ multiplex PCR; TCRdb keeps only in-frame clonotypes and omits some of them. The sample carries 60,000 to 75,000 clones, around nine tenths recorded once. Sequencing was performed on CD4+ or CD8+ T cells sorted from blood, taken in a trial of the OX40 agonist ivuxolimab. Receptors originate from an adult with an advanced solid tumor such as melanoma, head and neck, liver or kidney cancer.

The CDR3, as DNA: TGTGCCAGCAGTTTAATCGAGGGATACAATGAGCAGTTCTTC. As protein: CASSLIEGYNEQFF. The chain is built from TRBV28 and TRBJ2-1, with D tentatively TRBD2 (5 bases). The CDR3 has 14 residues. Trimming took 2 bases from V and 4 from J, leaving 9 bases between them. Looked up from germline, CDR1 is MDHEN and CDR2 is SYDVKM.

The chain links TRBV20-1 to TRBJ2-7; maybe TRBD2 (5 bases). Germline CDR1 reads DFQATT; CDR2 reads SNEGSKA (reference sequence). This CDR3 comprises 11 residues. The V end lost 6 bases, the J end lost 2 bases, and 8 bases lay between the germline ends. The CDR3 DNA sequence: TGCAGTGCAGCCGGGGCCTACGAGCAGTACTTC. Translated, it gives CSAAGAYEQYF.

The chain is built from TRBV7-9 and TRBJ2-1; D is unclear. The germline CDR1 and CDR2 sequences are SEHNR and FQNEAQ (reference sequence). CDR3 length: 12 amino acids. Trimming removed 1 base at V and 10 bases at J, with 8 bases between. DNA of the CDR3: TGTGCCAGCAGCTTAGTAGATAGAGAGCAGTTCTTC. Translation gives CASSLVDREQFF.

This chain links TRBV19 with TRBJ1-5, with D possibly matching TRBD1 (6 bases). Trimming shortened V by 7 bases and J by 2 bases, and 15 bases separated the two germline ends. The CDR3 loop spans 15 amino acids. Germline CDR1 and CDR2: LNHDA and SQIVND (reference sequence). CDR3 protein: CASTVQGSRNQPQHF. CDR3 DNA sequence: TGTGCCAGTACTGTACAGGGATCTCGCAATCAGCCCCAGCATTTT.

This clone has just a few counts. The genes are TRBV11-1 and TRBJ2-7; 10 positions agree with TRBD2. V trimming: 7 bases; J trimming: 2 bases; junction bases outside the gene matches: 5. The CDR3 loop spans 14 amino acids. Germline V gives CDR1 SGHAT, CDR2 FQDESV (reference sequence). The CDR3 nucleotides are TGTGCCAGCACACCCACTAGCGGGGCCTACGAGCAGTACTTC. Its protein is CASTPTSGAYEQYF.

CDR3 DNA: TGTGCCAGCAGCCACAGGGTATCAGAGACCCAGTACTTC. Its protein product is CASSHRVSETQYF. The chain joins TRBV5-6 to TRBJ2-5, with D tentatively TRBD1 (6 bases). V lost 4 bases and J 4 bases, leaving 11 bases between the germline ends. CDR1 and CDR2 (germline): SGHDT, YYEEEE. The CDR3 totals 13 residues.

This chain connects TRBV10-3 to TRBJ1-6; 9 bases map to TRBD1. The CDR3 is 13 amino acids. Unmatched junction bases numbered 6, after V lost 11 bases and J lost 7 bases. Germline V gene data show CDR1 as ENHRY and CDR2 as SYGVKD. CDR3 protein: CAAHDRGNSPLHF. The CDR3 DNA reads TGTGCCGCACATGACAGGGGGAATTCACCCCTCCACTTT.

The gene calls are TRBV19 and TRBJ2-2; 11 bases map to TRBD1. Germline assignment: CDR1 LNHDA and CDR2 SQIVND (reference sequence). Unmatched junction bases numbered 13, after V lost 4 bases and J lost 6 bases. This CDR3 has 18 amino acids. CDR3 sequence: CASSRDRGLAGVAGELFF. The CDR3 region has the DNA TGTGCCAGTAGTAGGGACAGGGGGTTAGCGGGAGTGGCCGGGGAGCTGTTTTTT.

The chain employs TRBV5-4 and TRBJ1-1; 7 nucleotides line up with TRBD1. Germline CDR1 SGHNT, CDR2 YYREEE (reference sequence). V shed 3 bases and J 3 bases; nucleotides not matched to a gene: 2. This CDR3 is built from 13 residues. CDR3 DNA: TGTGCCAGCAGCTCCGACAGGGACACTGAAGCTTTCTTT. This codes for CASSSDRDTEAFF.

The chain has TRBV27 and TRBJ2-7; possibly TRBD1 for D (7 bases). V lost 4 bases and J lost 7, with 17 bases in between. The CDR3 sequence is 14 residues long. From germline, CDR1 is MNHEY and CDR2 SMNVEV (reference sequence). CDR3 loop: CASSYIRGVGEQYF. The CDR3 coding sequence is TGTGCCAGCAGTTATATCAGGGGGGTGGGGGAGCAGTACTTC.

This sequence joins TRBV6-1 and TRBJ1-5, with 7 bases aligning to TRBD1. Germline V CDR1 and CDR2: MNHNS, SASEGT. V trimming: 6 bases; J trimming: 6 bases; junction bases outside the gene matches: 11. The length of the CDR3 is 15 residues. Here the CDR3 reads CASRPTGRASQPQHF. In nucleotides, the CDR3 is TGTGCCAGCAGACCGACAGGGCGGGCGAGTCAGCCCCAGCATTTT.

The gene calls are TRBV7-9 and TRBJ2-7, with 9 bases matching TRBD1. V shed 3 bases, J shed 0 bases, and the junction held 6 bases outside the gene matches. The germline V gene encodes CDR1 SEHNR and CDR2 FQNEAQ (reference sequence). CDR3 length: 16 amino acids. Here the CDR3 reads CASSFPDRGPSYEQYF. DNA of the CDR3: TGTGCCAGCAGCTTCCCGGACAGGGGCCCCTCCTACGAGCAGTACTTC.

CDR3 in DNA: TGTGCCAGCAGCCCGGGGGGCAGACTATACTCTGGAAACACCATATATTTT. Its translation is CASSPGGRLYSGNTIYF. The chain links TRBV5-5 to TRBJ1-3, with a weak D call TRBD1 (6 bases). Germline CDR1 SGHKS, CDR2 YYEKEE (reference sequence). V was cut by 4 bases and J by 0 bases, with 17 bases left in between. The length of the CDR3 is 17 residues.

The chain is built from TRBV5-1 and TRBJ1-4; weak D call: TRBD1 (6 bases). Trimming left V 3 bases short and J 3 bases short, with 9 bases between. Germline V gene lookup returns CDR1 SGHRS and CDR2 YFSETQ. The CDR3 extends over 14 amino acids. For the CDR3, the DNA is TGCGCCAGCAGCTCACAGGGCCCTAATGAAAAACTGTTTTTT. Amino acid sequence: CASSSQGPNEKLFF. Based on the CDR3 plus reference TRBV5-1 and TRBJ1-4, the full variable domain is KAGVTQTPRYLIKTRGQQVTLSCSPISGHRSVSWYQQTPGQGLQFLFEYFSETQRNKGNFPGRFSGRQFSNSRSEMNVSTLELGDSALYLCASSSQGPNEKLFFGSGTQLSVL.

The CDR3 DNA is TGTGCCACCAGCTACGGACTAGCGGGAGGTGAGCAGTTCTTC. Translation gives CATSYGLAGGEQFF. This chain links TRBV15 with TRBJ2-1, with TRBD2 matching over 14 bases. The germline CDR1 and CDR2 sequences are LNHNV and YYDKDF (reference sequence). Losses at the gene ends were 5 bases for V and 9 bases for J; bases not matched to a gene: 3. CDR3 length: 14 amino acids.

The CDR3 bases are TGTGCCAGCAGAATGACAGGGGGGGGGAACCAGCCCCAGCATTTT. The encoded protein is CASRMTGGGNQPQHF. The chain uses TRBV2 and TRBJ1-5; 9 nucleotides align to TRBD1. CDR3 length: 15 residues. CDR1 is SNHLY and CDR2 is FYNNEI in the germline V gene. V trimming: 6 bases; J trimming: 7 bases; junction bases outside the gene matches: 10.

The chain carries TRBV19 and TRBJ1-5, with 7 positions matching TRBD1. The V gene end was trimmed by 6 bases and the J gene end by 0 bases; junction bases not matched to a gene: 8. The CDR3 contains 16 residues. CDR1 is LNHDA and CDR2 is SQIVND in the germline V gene (reference sequence). The CDR3 nucleotides are TGTGCCAGTAGCTACAAGACAGGGAGTAGCAATCAGCCCCAGCATTTT. This codes for CASSYKTGSSNQPQHF.

The V and J genes are TRBV13 and TRBJ1-2; D perhaps matches TRBD1 (6 bases). Germline V gene sequence: CDR1 PRHDT, CDR2 FYEKMQ (reference sequence). Trimming took 6 bases from V and 4 from J, leaving 12 bases between them. The CDR3 has 13 amino acids. The CDR3 coding sequence is TGTGCCAGCAGTTCTGGACAGATCTATGGCTACACCTTC. Protein product: CASSSGQIYGYTF.